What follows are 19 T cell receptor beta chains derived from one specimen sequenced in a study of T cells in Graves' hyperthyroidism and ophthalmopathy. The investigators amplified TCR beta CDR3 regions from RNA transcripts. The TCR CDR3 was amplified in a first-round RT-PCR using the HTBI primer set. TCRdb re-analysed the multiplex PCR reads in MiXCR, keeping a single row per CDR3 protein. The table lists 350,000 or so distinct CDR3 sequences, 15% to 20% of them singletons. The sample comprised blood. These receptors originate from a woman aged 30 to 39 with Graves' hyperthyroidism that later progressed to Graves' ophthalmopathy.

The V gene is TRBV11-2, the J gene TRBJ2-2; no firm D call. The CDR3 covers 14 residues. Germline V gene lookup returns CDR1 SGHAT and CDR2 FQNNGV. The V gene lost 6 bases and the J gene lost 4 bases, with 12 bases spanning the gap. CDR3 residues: CASSSISSTGELFF. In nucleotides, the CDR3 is TGTGCCAGCAGTTCTATTTCTTCCACCGGGGAGCTGTTTTTT.

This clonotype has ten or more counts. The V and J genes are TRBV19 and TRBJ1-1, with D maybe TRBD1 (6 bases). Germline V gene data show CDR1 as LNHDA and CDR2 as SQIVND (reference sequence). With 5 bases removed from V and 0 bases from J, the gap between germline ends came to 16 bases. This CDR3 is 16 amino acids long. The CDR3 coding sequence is TGTGCCAGTAGTGTCCGTACAGGGCTTATGAACACTGAAGCTTTCTTT. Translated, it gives CASSVRTGLMNTEAFF.

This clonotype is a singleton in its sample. The CDR3 spells CASSYSGRIGDSPLHF. The CDR3 coding sequence is TGTGCCAGCAGTTACTCCGGAAGGATAGGAGATTCACCCCTCCACTTT. This chain connects TRBV6-5 to TRBJ1-6; no firm D call. From germline, CDR1 is MNHEY and CDR2 SVGAGI. V lost 0 bases to trimming and J lost 8 bases, with 14 bases between them. CDR3 size: 16 residues.

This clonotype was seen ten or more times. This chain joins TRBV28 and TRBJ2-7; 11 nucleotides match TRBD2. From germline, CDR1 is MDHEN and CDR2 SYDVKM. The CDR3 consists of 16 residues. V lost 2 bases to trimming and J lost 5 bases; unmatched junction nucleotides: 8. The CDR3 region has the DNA TGTGCCAGCAGTTTACCAACTAGCGGGAGTTTCGACGAGCAGTACTTC. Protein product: CASSLPTSGSFDEQYF. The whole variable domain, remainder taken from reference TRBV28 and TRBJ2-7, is DVKVTQSSRYLVKRTGEKVFLECVQDMDHENMFWYRQDPGLGLRLIYFSYDVKMKEKGDIPEGYSVSREKKERFSLILESASTNQTSMYLCASSLPTSGSFDEQYFGPGTRLTVT.

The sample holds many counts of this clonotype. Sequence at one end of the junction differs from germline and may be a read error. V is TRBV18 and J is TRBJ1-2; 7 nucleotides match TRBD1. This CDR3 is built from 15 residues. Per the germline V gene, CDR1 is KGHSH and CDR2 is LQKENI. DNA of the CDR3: TGTGCCAGCTCACCGGCAGGGGGTTCGACCTATGGCTGCACCTTC. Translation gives CASSPAGGSTYGCTF.

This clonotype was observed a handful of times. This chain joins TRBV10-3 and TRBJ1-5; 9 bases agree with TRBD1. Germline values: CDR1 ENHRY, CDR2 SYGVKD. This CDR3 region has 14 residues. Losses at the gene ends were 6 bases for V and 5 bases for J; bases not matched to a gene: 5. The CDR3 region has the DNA TGTGCCATCAGCGAGAGGACAGGGGATCAGCCCCAGCATTTT. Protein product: CAISERTGDQPQHF.

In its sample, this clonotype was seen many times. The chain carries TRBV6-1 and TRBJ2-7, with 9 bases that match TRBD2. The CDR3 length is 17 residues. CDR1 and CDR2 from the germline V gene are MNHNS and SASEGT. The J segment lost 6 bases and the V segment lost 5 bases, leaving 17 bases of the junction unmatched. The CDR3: CASSYISRSSGKGEQYF. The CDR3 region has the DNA TGTGCCAGCAGTTATATTTCACGATCTAGCGGGAAGGGCGAGCAGTACTTC.

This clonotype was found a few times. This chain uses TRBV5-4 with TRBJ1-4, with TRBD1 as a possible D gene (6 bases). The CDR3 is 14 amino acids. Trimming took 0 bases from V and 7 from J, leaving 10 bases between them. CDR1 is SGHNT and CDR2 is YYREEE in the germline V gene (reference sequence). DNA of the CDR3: TGTGCCAGCAGCTTGGCAGGGGAGGGTGAAAAACTGTTTTTT. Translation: CASSLAGEGEKLFF.

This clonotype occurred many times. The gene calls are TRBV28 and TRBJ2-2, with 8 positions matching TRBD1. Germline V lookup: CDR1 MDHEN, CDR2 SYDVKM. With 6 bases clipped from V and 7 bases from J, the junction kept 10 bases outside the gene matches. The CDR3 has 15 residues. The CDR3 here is CASRTMTGDGGELFF. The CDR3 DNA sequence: TGTGCCAGCAGGACCATGACAGGGGATGGCGGGGAGCTGTTTTTT.

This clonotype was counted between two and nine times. The CDR3 DNA reads TGTGCCAGCAGCCCCCCGGGTATGGGATACGAGCAGTACTTC. Protein sequence: CASSPPGMGYEQYF. The chain joins TRBV7-9 to TRBJ2-7; D call uncertain. Germline values: CDR1 SEHNR, CDR2 FQNEAQ (reference sequence). The CDR3 spans 14 residues. V was pared by 5 bases and J by 4 bases, with 15 bases between.

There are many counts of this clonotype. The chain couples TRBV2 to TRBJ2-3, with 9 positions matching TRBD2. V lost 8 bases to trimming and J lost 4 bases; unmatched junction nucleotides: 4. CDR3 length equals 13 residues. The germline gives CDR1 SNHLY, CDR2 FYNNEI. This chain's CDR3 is CASVGTSPDTQYF. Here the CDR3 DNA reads TGTGCCAGCGTAGGGACTAGCCCAGATACGCAGTATTTT.

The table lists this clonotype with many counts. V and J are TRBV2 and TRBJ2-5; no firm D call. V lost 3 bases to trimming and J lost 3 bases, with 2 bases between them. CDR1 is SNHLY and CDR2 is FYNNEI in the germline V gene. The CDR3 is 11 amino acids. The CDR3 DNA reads TGTGCCAGCAGTGATGAAGAGACCCAGTACTTC. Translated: CASSDEETQYF.

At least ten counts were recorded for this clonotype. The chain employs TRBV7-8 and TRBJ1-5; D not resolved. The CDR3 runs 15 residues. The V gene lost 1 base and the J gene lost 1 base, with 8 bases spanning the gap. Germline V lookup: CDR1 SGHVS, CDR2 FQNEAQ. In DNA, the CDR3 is TGTGCCAGCAGCTTAGAGGGTAGGAGCAATCAGCCCCAGCATTTT. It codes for CASSLEGRSNQPQHF.

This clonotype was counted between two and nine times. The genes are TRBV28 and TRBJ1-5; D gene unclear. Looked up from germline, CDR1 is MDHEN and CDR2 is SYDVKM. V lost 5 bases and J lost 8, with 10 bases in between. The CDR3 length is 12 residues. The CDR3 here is CASSPLFKPQHF. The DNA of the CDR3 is TGTGCCAGCAGTCCATTATTCAAGCCCCAGCATTTT.

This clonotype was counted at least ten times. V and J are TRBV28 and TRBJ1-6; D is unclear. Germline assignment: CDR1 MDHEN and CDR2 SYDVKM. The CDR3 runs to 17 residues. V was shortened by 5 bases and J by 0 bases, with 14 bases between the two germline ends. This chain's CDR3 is CASSPSTESSYNSPLHF. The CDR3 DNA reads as TGTGCCAGCAGTCCATCGACCGAGAGCTCCTATAATTCACCCCTCCACTTT.

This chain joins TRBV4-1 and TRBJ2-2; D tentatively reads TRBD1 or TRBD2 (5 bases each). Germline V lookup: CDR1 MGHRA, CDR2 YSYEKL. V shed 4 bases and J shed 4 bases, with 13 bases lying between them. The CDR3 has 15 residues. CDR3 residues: CASSLATRGTGELFF. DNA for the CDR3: TGCGCCAGCAGCCTCGCGACGAGGGGCACCGGGGAGCTGTTTTTT.

CDR3 nucleotides: TGTGCCAGCCAAATGAACCCGACAGGTTATAATGAAAAACTGTTTTTT. Residues: CASQMNPTGYNEKLFF. V and J are TRBV19 and TRBJ1-4; tentative D call: TRBD1 (6 bases). Germline CDR1 LNHDA, CDR2 SQIVND (reference sequence). Trimming removed 9 bases at V and 4 bases at J, with 21 bases between. This CDR3 has 16 residues.

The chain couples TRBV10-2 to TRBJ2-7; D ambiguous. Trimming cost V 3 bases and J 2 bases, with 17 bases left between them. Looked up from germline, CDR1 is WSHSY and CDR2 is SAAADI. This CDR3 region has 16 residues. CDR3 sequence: CASSDGRRAGTYEQYF. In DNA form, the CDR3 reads TGCGCCAGCAGTGATGGCCGGAGAGCAGGCACCTACGAGCAGTACTTC.

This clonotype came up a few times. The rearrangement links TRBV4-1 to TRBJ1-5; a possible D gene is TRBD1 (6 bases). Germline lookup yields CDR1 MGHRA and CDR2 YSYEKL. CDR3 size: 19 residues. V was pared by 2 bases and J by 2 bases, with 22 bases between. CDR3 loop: CASSQWSLVGALGNQPQHF. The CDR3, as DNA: TGCGCCAGCAGCCAATGGTCTTTAGTGGGGGCGTTGGGCAATCAGCCCCAGCATTTT.